A single sample gave rise to the 5 T cell receptor beta chains below, sequenced in a study of T cell responses to AZD1222 COVID-19 vaccine. Here immunoSEQ multiplex PCR was the method, and the copy in TCRdb shows in-frame clones only, minus some. The table shows around 130,000 clones, with 80% to 90% occurring only once. Here the sequenced sample was peripheral blood, taken on day 0 of AZD1222 vaccination. The receptors originated from an adult in good health.

The CDR3 DNA follows: TGTGCCAGCAGTTTATACGCAGGGGCTAGCACAGATACGCAGTATTTT. Amino acid sequence: CASSLYAGASTDTQYF. The chain carries TRBV27 and TRBJ2-3; perhaps TRBD1 as D (6 bases). Germline V gives CDR1 MNHEY, CDR2 SMNVEV (reference sequence). The V gene lost 1 base and the J gene lost 0 bases, with 11 bases spanning the gap. This CDR3 is 16 amino acids long.

This chain's CDR3 is CASSLEYRNQPQHF. The CDR3 nucleotides are TGTGCCAGCAGCTTAGAATACAGAAATCAGCCCCAGCATTTT. The chain combines TRBV7-2 with TRBJ1-5; D gene ambiguous. From germline, CDR1 is SGHTA and CDR2 FQGNSA. The CDR3 is made up of 14 amino acids. Trimming took off 1 base at V and 4 bases at J, with 8 bases between the two ends.

The CDR3 protein is CASSISGGKETQYF. As DNA, the CDR3 is TGTGCCAGCAGCATTAGCGGGGGGAAAGAGACCCAGTACTTC. The chain recombines TRBV7-7 with TRBJ2-5; 10 nucleotides align to TRBD2. Germline trimming cut 5 bases from V and 3 bases from J; bases unmatched to any gene: 3. The CDR3 loop spans 14 amino acids. Germline CDR1 is SSHAT and CDR2 is FNYEAQ (reference sequence).

The chain uses TRBV6-5 and TRBJ1-4, with a weak D call TRBD1 (5 bases). Per germline, CDR1 MNHEY and CDR2 SVGAGI. The CDR3 is 15 residues long. Trimming took off 6 bases at V and 8 bases at J, with 19 bases between the two ends. The CDR3 is CASSFTGGEREKLFF. The DNA for the CDR3 is TGTGCCAGCAGCTTCACCGGGGGAGAGAGAGAAAAACTGTTTTTT.

The V and J genes are TRBV25-1 and TRBJ2-7; D perhaps matches TRBD2 (5 bases). Trimming removed 4 bases from V and 4 bases from J, with 20 bases in between. Germline-derived CDR1 and CDR2 are MGHDK and SYGVNS. The CDR3 is 16 amino acids. CDR3 sequence: CASSAGYPGRGYEQYF. The CDR3 DNA reads TGTGCCAGCAGTGCTGGTTATCCGGGCCGCGGGTACGAGCAGTACTTC.